Listed here are 28 T cell receptor beta chains from one sample, sequenced in a study of shared clonotypes between healthy human individuals. The data were produced by immunoSEQ multiplex PCR, yet TCRdb's version contains in-frame clones alone and is incomplete. This table has roughly 2 million clones, around 96% appearing once. Positive CCR7 selection of CD45RO-negative cells yielded the naive CD8 cells, and terminally differentiated effector memory CD45RA+ cells were excluded. Sequenced material: naive CD8+ T cells sorted from blood. Receptors were obtained from a man aged 18 to 30 in good health.

This clone is a singleton in its sample. The J gene is TRBJ2-5, the V gene TRBV14; D unresolved. CDR3 size: 14 residues. CDR1 is SGHDN and CDR2 is FVKESK in the germline V gene. Deletions cut 4 bases from V and 0 bases from J, with 9 bases between. CDR3 protein: CASSPNYYQETQYF. The CDR3 DNA sequence: TGTGCCAGCAGCCCAAACTATTACCAAGAGACCCAGTACTTC.

The gene calls are TRBV25-1 and TRBJ1-1; maybe TRBD1 (6 bases). Germline V gene lookup returns CDR1 MGHDK and CDR2 SYGVNS. Trimming cost V 0 bases and J 1 base, with 12 bases left between them. The CDR3 length is 16 residues. CDR3 loop: CASSEYFTGQNTEAFF. As DNA, the CDR3 is TGTGCCAGCAGTGAATATTTCACAGGGCAGAACACTGAAGCTTTCTTT. Complete variable domain (other parts from reference TRBV25-1 and TRBJ1-1): EADIYQTPRYLVIGTGKKITLECSQTMGHDKMYWYQQDPGMELHLIHYSYGVNSTEKGDLSSESTVSRIRTEHFPLTLESARPSHTSQYLCASSEYFTGQNTEAFFGQGTRLTVV.

This rearrangement joins TRBV19 to TRBJ2-5; no reliable D call. The V and J ends lost 5 bases and 5 bases respectively, with 15 bases between them. The germline V gene encodes CDR1 LNHDA and CDR2 SQIVND (reference sequence). This CDR3 spans 14 amino acids. DNA of the CDR3: TGTGCCAGTAGTCCGTCCAGTGGGTTGGAGACCCAGTACTTC. This gives the protein CASSPSSGLETQYF.

The chain recombines TRBV28 with TRBJ1-2; no clear D. This CDR3 has 13 residues. The ends were cut back, 2 bases at V and 7 bases at J, with 11 bases in the middle. From germline, CDR1 is MDHEN and CDR2 SYDVKM. As DNA, the CDR3 is TGTGCCAGCAGTTTAGAACAGCTGCGTGGCTACACCTTC. As protein: CASSLEQLRGYTF.

The chain is built from TRBV2 and TRBJ2-7; 7 bases map to TRBD1. After removal of 8 bases from V and 3 bases from J, the junction contained 7 bases not matched to a gene. The CDR3 has 13 amino acids. Per germline, CDR1 SNHLY and CDR2 FYNNEI. In nucleotides, the CDR3 is TGTGCCAGCTTGGGACAGAGTGTCTACGAGCAGTACTTC. Translating it yields CASLGQSVYEQYF.

In its sample, this clone was seen once. The CDR3 DNA sequence: TGTGCCAGCGGTGGGCAGACAGATACGCAGTATTTT. As protein: CASGGQTDTQYF. J is TRBJ2-3 and V is TRBV6-5; no firm D call. Germline CDR1 is MNHEY and CDR2 is SVGAGI. CDR3 length equals 12 residues. Trimming cost V 8 bases and J 3 bases, with 9 bases left between them.

Comments on this clone: This CDR3 is also generated by other DNA sequences in the sample. The V gene is TRBV6-6, the J gene TRBJ2-7; D is possibly TRBD2 (6 bases). V lost 2 bases and J lost 3, with 11 bases in between. The CDR3 is 14 amino acids. Germline V gives CDR1 MNHNY, CDR2 SVGAGI (reference sequence). CDR3 in amino acids: CASSYAGGDYEQYF. The DNA for the CDR3 is TGTGCCAGCAGTTACGCGGGCGGGGACTACGAGCAGTACTTC.

This sequence joins TRBV7-9 and TRBJ2-2; no definite D call. CDR1 and CDR2 from the germline V gene are SEHNR and FQNEAQ (reference sequence). V was trimmed by 1 base and J by 6 bases, leaving 15 bases between them. CDR3 size: 16 residues. For the CDR3, the DNA is TGTGCCAGCAGCTTAGAACAAATTTGGGCCGCCGGGGAGCTGTTTTTT. Protein: CASSLEQIWAAGELFF.

The chain recombines TRBV9 with TRBJ2-5, with 7 bases aligning to TRBD2. The CDR3 has 17 residues. Germline V lookup: CDR1 SGDLS, CDR2 YYNGEE. The V and J ends lost 3 bases and 2 bases, in that order; junction bases with no gene match: 13. The CDR3 here is CASSGGLSDAIQETQYF. CDR3 in DNA: TGTGCCAGCAGCGGGGGACTATCCGACGCGATACAAGAGACCCAGTACTTC.

The chain joins TRBV9 to TRBJ2-1; TRBD2 aligns across 9 bases. The CDR3 has 15 residues. Trimming cost V 0 bases and J 10 bases; bases outside gene matches: 8. Germline V gene data show CDR1 as SGDLS and CDR2 as YYNGEE. CDR3 amino acids: CASSVGNSGRGEQFF. CDR3 coding DNA: TGTGCCAGCAGCGTAGGTAATAGCGGGAGAGGAGAGCAGTTCTTC.

The gene calls are TRBV2 and TRBJ2-1; 10 nucleotides match TRBD2. CDR1 is SNHLY, CDR2 FYNNEI, per germline. This CDR3 region has 15 residues. With 2 bases clipped from V and 10 bases from J, the junction kept 8 bases outside the gene matches. The CDR3 coding sequence is TGTGCCAGCAGTGAACTAGCGGGAGTCCCAGGGGAGCAGTTCTTC. Protein: CASSELAGVPGEQFF.

The chain combines TRBV28 with TRBJ2-1, with unresolved D. Germline lookup yields CDR1 MDHEN and CDR2 SYDVKM. The CDR3 contains 15 residues. Trimming removed 3 bases at V and 0 bases at J, with 9 bases between. The CDR3 reads CASSFPDGSYNEQFF. CDR3 coding DNA: TGTGCCAGCAGTTTCCCTGACGGCTCCTACAATGAGCAGTTCTTC.

V usage is TRBV4-1 and J usage is TRBJ2-7, with 8 bases matching TRBD2. Losses at the gene ends were 0 bases for V and 2 bases for J; bases not matched to a gene: 3. The CDR3 totals 15 residues. Germline V gene lookup returns CDR1 MGHRA and CDR2 YSYEKL. The CDR3 DNA reads as TGCGCCAGCAGCCAAGAAACTAGCGGAGCCTACGAGCAGTACTTC. The encoded protein is CASSQETSGAYEQYF.

In its sample, this clone was seen once. The chain combines TRBV5-5 with TRBJ2-1; possible D gene TRBD1, 5 bases. V lost 1 base and J 6 bases, leaving 8 bases between the germline ends. Germline-derived CDR1 and CDR2 are SGHKS and YYEKEE (reference sequence). The CDR3 runs to 13 residues. The CDR3 spells CASSLWQGNEQFF. The CDR3 nucleotides are TGTGCCAGCAGCTTGTGGCAGGGCAATGAGCAGTTCTTC.

The V gene is TRBV13, the J gene TRBJ2-1; TRBD2 matches 10 bases. The CDR3 runs to 16 residues. Looked up from germline, CDR1 is PRHDT and CDR2 is FYEKMQ (reference sequence). V shed 2 bases, J shed 7 bases, and the junction held 8 bases outside the gene matches. The CDR3 coding sequence is TGTGCCAGCAGCTTACCGGGACTAGCGTCGGGGAATGAGCAGTTCTTC. Translating it yields CASSLPGLASGNEQFF.

V is TRBV7-5 and J is TRBJ2-5. TRBV7-5 constitutes a pseudogene. The CDR3 sequence is 15 residues long. CDR3 sequence (DNA): TGTGCCAGAAGCTTATCCTCAGACCAATCGGAGACCCAGTACTTC. It specifies CARSLSSDQSETQYF.

J is TRBJ2-1 and V is TRBV10-1; D is uncertain. Germline loops: CDR1 WNHNN, CDR2 SYGVQD (reference sequence). V lost 6 bases to trimming and J lost 3 bases, with 12 bases between them. CDR3 length: 14 amino acids. The CDR3: CASSPTPGYNEQFF. CDR3 nucleotide sequence: TGCGCCAGCAGCCCAACTCCAGGCTACAATGAGCAGTTCTTC.

The chain links TRBV7-9 to TRBJ2-7; 12 bases map to TRBD2. J lost 3 bases, V lost 4 bases, and 10 bases had no gene match. CDR1 is SEHNR and CDR2 is FQNEAQ in the germline V gene (reference sequence). This CDR3 has 17 amino acids. The CDR3: CASSSNSLAGGIYEQYF. CDR3 bases: TGTGCCAGCAGCTCCAACTCTCTAGCGGGAGGGATCTACGAGCAGTACTTC.

The chain joins TRBV30 to TRBJ2-1; unclear D gene. The CDR3 covers 13 residues. Germline CDR1 is GTSNPN and CDR2 is SVGIG (reference sequence). V was pared by 0 bases and J by 7 bases, with 10 bases between. The CDR3 spells CAWSVQLENEQFF. The CDR3 coding sequence is TGTGCCTGGAGTGTACAGCTAGAAAATGAGCAGTTCTTC.

This clone was seen a single time. Other DNA sequences in the same sample also yield this CDR3. This sequence joins TRBV11-2 and TRBJ2-7; D uncertain. Looked up from germline, CDR1 is SGHAT and CDR2 is FQNNGV. The CDR3 spans 13 residues. The ends were cut back, 1 base at V and 4 bases at J, with 8 bases in the middle. This CDR3 is CASSLATDYEQYF. The CDR3 DNA reads TGTGCCAGCAGCTTAGCCACTGATTACGAGCAGTACTTC.

This sequence joins TRBV10-3 and TRBJ2-1, with D hard to call. V lost 6 bases and J lost 2, with 11 bases in between. The CDR3 runs to 14 residues. Germline assignment: CDR1 ENHRY and CDR2 SYGVKD. Here the CDR3 DNA reads TGTGCCATCAGCCCCTCCGACCCCTACAATGAGCAGTTCTTC. Protein sequence: CAISPSDPYNEQFF.

This clone was observed once. The rearrangement uses TRBV9 and TRBJ2-3, with 9 bases lining up with TRBD2. The CDR3 loop spans 15 amino acids. CDR1 and CDR2 (germline): SGDLS, YYNGEE. With 3 bases clipped from V and 0 bases from J, the junction kept 2 bases outside the gene matches. The CDR3 is CASSGGLASTDTQYF. CDR3 in DNA: TGTGCCAGCAGCGGTGGACTAGCGAGCACAGATACGCAGTATTTT.

The gene calls are TRBV6-6 and TRBJ2-1, with 8 bases that match TRBD2. CDR1 is MNHNY, CDR2 SVGAGI, per germline (reference sequence). V gave up 5 bases and J gave up 0 bases; unmatched junction bases: 6. The CDR3 sequence is 16 residues long. In DNA form, the CDR3 reads TGTGCCAGCAGTCAAGGACTAGCCGGCTCCTACAATGAGCAGTTCTTC. As protein: CASSQGLAGSYNEQFF.

On this clone: The sample has other DNA sequences that encode this CDR3 too. The CDR3 DNA sequence: TGTGCCAGCAGCTCCCAGGGGGCCAATGAGCAGTTCTTC. Residues: CASSSQGANEQFF. The rearrangement joins TRBV7-9 to TRBJ2-1; 8 bases agree with TRBD1. V shed 4 bases and J 6 bases; nucleotides not matched to a gene: 2. There are 13 residues in the CDR3. Germline V gene lookup returns CDR1 SEHNR and CDR2 FQNEAQ (reference sequence).

A word on this clone: One junction end disagrees with the germline gene, perhaps due to a read error. The genes are TRBV5-3 and TRBJ2-4; D is unresolved. TRBV5-3 is known as an ORF, though its function is uncertain. This CDR3 comprises 13 residues. CDR3 residues: CARSLYRTHWAGF. CDR3 DNA sequence: TGTGCCAGAAGCTTGTACCGGACGCACTGGGCTGGCTTC.

The rearrangement joins TRBV13 to TRBJ2-7; 10 positions agree with TRBD1. The germline V gene has CDR1 PRHDT and CDR2 FYEKMQ (reference sequence). Trimming at V came to 5 bases and at J to 4 bases, leaving 2 bases not matched to a gene. The CDR3 has 13 residues. The DNA for the CDR3 is TGTGCCAGCAGCCCGGACAGGGGGTACGAGCAGTACTTC. This sequence encodes CASSPDRGYEQYF.

The J gene is TRBJ2-7, the V gene TRBV6-6, with D possibly matching TRBD1 (6 bases). Germline CDR1 MNHNY, CDR2 SVGAGI (reference sequence). The CDR3 totals 15 residues. V gave up 7 bases and J gave up 5 bases, with 21 bases separating them. The chain's CDR3 is CASTTMGANLDEQYF. The CDR3 coding sequence is TGTGCCAGCACCACGATGGGGGCGAACCTGGACGAGCAGTACTTC.

The V and J genes are TRBV5-6 and TRBJ2-7; TRBD2 is a possible D gene (5 bases). V shed 2 bases and J shed 4 bases, with 13 bases lying between them. This CDR3 is built from 14 residues. Germline lookup yields CDR1 SGHDT and CDR2 YYEEEE. CDR3 in DNA: TGTGCCAGCAGCTTAAGTGAGGGCAGGTACGAGCAGTACTTC. It translates to CASSLSEGRYEQYF.